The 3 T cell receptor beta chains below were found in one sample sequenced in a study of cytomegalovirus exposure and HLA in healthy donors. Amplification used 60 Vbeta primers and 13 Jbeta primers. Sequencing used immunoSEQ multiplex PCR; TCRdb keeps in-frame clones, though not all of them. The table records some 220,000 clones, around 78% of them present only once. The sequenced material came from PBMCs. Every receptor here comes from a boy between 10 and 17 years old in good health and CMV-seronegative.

The CDR3 DNA follows: TGTGCCAGTACCGATCAGGCCTCTGGAAACACCATATATTTT. Protein: CASTDQASGNTIYF. The chain carries TRBV19 and TRBJ1-3; no definite D call. The V end lost 7 bases, the J end lost 0 bases, and 10 bases lay between the germline ends. This CDR3 has 14 amino acids. The germline V gene has CDR1 LNHDA and CDR2 SQIVND (reference sequence).

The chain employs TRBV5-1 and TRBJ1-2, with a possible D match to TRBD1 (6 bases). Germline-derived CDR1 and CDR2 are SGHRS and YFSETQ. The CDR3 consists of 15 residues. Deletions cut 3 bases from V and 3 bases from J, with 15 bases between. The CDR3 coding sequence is TGCGCCAGCAGCTGGGGGGGCCCTGGAGACTATGGCTACACCTTC. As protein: CASSWGGPGDYGYTF.

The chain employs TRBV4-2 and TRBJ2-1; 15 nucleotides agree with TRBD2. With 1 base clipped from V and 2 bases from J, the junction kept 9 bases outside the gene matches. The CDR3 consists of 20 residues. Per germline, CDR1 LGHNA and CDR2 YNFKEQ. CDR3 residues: CASSQGAGLAGGLAYNEQFF. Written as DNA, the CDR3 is TGTGCCAGCAGCCAAGGAGCGGGACTAGCGGGGGGCTTAGCCTACAATGAGCAGTTCTTC.